This T cell receptor (beta chain) was sequenced during a study of blood T cell repertoires in COVID-19. About the study: Italy, Spain and the United States were the sources of the convalescent and acute COVID-19 samples. The analysed material was cDNA or gDNA that came from T cells, B-cell-depleted T cells, or PBMCs.

This CDR3 is built from 14 residues. The germline V gene has CDR1 KGHDR and CDR2 SFDVKD. Trimming took off 2 bases at V and 1 base at J, with 6 bases between the two ends. This clone was counted a few times. In the original analysis: By means of reference gene primer amplification, nucleated cell counts were estimated. Assay used: immunoSEQ multiplex PCR; TCRdb lists only in-frame clones, some missing. The V and J calls and the clone size are those of that table, but D and trimming were determined from the DNA. The sample holds fewer than 150,000 clones, roughly 86% seen once. The sequence was collected from a human donor in a cohort sampled during active COVID-19. The chain carries TRBV24-1 and TRBJ2-3; D uncertain. Input material: peripheral blood. This CDR3 is CATSDWSGTDTQYF. In DNA, the CDR3 is TGTGCCACCAGTGATTGGAGTGGCACAGATACGCAGTATTTT.